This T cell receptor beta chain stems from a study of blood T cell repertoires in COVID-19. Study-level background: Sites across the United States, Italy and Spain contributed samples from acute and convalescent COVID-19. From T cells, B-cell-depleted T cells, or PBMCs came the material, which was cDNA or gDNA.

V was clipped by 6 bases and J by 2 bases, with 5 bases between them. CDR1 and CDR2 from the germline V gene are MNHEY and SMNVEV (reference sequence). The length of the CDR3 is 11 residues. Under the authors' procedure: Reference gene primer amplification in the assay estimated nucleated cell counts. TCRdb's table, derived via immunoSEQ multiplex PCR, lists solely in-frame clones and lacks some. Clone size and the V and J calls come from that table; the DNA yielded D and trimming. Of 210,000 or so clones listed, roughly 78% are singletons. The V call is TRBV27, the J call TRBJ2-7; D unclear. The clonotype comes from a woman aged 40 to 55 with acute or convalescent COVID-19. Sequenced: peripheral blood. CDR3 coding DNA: TGTGCCAGCAGAAGCCCCTACGAGCAGTACTTC. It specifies CASRSPYEQYF.